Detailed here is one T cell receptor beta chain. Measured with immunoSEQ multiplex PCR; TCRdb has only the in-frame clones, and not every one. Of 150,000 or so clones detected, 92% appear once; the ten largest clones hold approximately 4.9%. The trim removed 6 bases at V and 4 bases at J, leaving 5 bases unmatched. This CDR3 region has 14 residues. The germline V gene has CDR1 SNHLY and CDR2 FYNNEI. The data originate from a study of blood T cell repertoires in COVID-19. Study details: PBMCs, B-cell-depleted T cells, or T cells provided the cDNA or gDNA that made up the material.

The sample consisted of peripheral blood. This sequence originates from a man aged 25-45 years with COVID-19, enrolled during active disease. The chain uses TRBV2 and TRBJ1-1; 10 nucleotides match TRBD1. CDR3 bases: TGTGCCAGCAGCTACGACAGGGGGCTCACTGAAGCTTTCTTT. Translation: CASSYDRGLTEAFF.